The sequence of this T cell receptor beta chain was determined in a study of T cell changes during pregnancy in multiple sclerosis. Repertoires were generated with immunoSEQ multiplex PCR, while TCRdb's copy carries only in-frame clones and drops some. The data hold tens of thousands of clones, with around 90% observed a single time. Trimming took 3 bases from V and 2 from J; bases not matched to a gene: 5. The CDR3 is 18 amino acids. Germline V gene lookup returns CDR1 LGHNA and CDR2 YSLEER. The genes are TRBV4-3 and TRBJ2-6; 12 positions agree with TRBD2. The clonotype originates from a female donor in good health, enrolled as a control in a pregnancy study. The sequenced sample was peripheral blood, obtained after pregnancy. The CDR3 region is CASSQLLAGGAGANVLTF. Written as DNA, the CDR3 is TGCGCCAGCAGCCAGTTGCTAGCGGGAGGGGCTGGGGCCAACGTCCTGACTTTC.